This T cell receptor beta chain was captured in a study of technical replicates of blood from several donors. This clone appeared a single time. Sequencing was performed with immunoSEQ multiplex PCR; in TCRdb, only in-frame clones are kept and a portion is missing. The data contain approximately 70,000 clones, roughly 98% of them seen just once; the ten biggest clones take up roughly 0.16%. Trimming removed 7 bases from V and 5 bases from J, with 11 bases in between. Germline loops: CDR1 SNHLY, CDR2 FYNNEI. This CDR3 is built from 12 residues. V usage is TRBV2 and J usage is TRBJ2-5; possible D gene TRBD2, 5 bases. The source of this sequence is a human donor in good health. Sequenced input: T cells isolated from PBMCs. The CDR3 DNA reads TGTGCCAGCACCGGGCGAGGGGAGACCCAGTACTTC. Its translation is CASTGRGETQYF.